The clone carrying this TCR beta chain has ten or more counts. Its antigen remains unidentified. This record belongs to a study of T cell repertoires in cytomegalovirus infection. Study summary: Both CMV infection and a matching HLA type were indicated by public TCR beta signatures. Study-wide results and limits: Cumulative public TCR beta family frequency identified CMV carriers with the relevant HLA. CMV-specific HLA-C-restricted TCR beta clonotypes dominated the ex vivo response.

TCRdb ran MiXCR on the reads and lists one entry per CDR3 protein. The table has some 300,000 distinct CDR3 sequences, around 9.1% seen once. The sequence derives from a human donor in good health (CMV status not recorded). Some clones in this sample may be carry-over from other donors' samples. The sample comprised PBMCs.

CDR3 region: CASGAPSGELFF. The CDR3 region has the DNA TGTGCCAGCGGGGCCCCGTCAGGGGAGCTGTTTTTT. V is TRBV2 and J is TRBJ2-2; a possible D gene is TRBD1 (5 bases). This CDR3 contains 12 residues. Germline V gene lookup returns CDR1 SNHLY and CDR2 FYNNEI. V dropped 8 bases and J dropped 8 bases, with 12 bases sitting between them.